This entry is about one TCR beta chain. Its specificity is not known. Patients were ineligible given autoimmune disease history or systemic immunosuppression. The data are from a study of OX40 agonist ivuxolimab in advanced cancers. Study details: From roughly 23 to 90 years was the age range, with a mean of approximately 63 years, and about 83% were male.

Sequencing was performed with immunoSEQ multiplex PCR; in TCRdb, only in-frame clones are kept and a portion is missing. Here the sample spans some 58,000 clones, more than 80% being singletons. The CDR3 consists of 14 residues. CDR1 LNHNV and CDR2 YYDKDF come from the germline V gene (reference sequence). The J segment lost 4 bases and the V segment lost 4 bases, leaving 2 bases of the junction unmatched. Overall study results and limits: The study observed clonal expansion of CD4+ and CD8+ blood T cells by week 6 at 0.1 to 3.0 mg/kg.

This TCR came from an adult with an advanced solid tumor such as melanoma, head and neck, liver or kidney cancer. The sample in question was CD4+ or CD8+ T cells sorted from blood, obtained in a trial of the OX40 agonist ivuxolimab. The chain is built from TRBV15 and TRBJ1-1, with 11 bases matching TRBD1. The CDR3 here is CATSTGTGGTEAFF. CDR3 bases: TGTGCCACCAGCACGGGGACAGGGGGCACTGAAGCTTTCTTT.